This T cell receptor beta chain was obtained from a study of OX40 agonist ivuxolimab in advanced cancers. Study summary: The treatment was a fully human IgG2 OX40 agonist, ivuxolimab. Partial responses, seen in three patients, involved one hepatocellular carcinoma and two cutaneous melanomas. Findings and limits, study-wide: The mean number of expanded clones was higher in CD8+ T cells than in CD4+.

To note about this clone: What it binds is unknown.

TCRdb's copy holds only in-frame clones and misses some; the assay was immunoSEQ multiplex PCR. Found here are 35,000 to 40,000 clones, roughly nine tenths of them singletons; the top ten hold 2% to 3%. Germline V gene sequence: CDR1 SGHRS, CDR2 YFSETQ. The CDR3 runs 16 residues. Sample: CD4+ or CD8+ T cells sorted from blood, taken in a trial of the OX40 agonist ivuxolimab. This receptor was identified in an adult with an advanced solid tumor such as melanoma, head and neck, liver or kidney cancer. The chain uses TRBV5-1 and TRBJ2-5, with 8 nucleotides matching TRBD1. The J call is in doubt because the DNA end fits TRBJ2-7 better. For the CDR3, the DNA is TGCGCCAGCAGCAGGGGACAGGCCCTAAGCTCCTACGAGCAGTACTTC. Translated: CASSRGQALSSYEQYF.